Sequencing of this TCR beta chain was carried out in a study of T-cell memory formation after mild COVID-19. TCRdb reprocessed the 5' RACE reads with MiXCR, giving one entry per CDR3 protein. The table has fewer than 250,000 distinct CDR3 sequences, roughly 18% seen once. The V gene's germline CDR1 is GTSNPN and CDR2 SVGIG (reference sequence). Trimming stripped 5 bases from V and 4 bases from J, with 18 bases between. The length of the CDR3 is 15 residues. This clonotype was obtained from an adult woman who had mild COVID-19 (a few samples of this study predate the infection). Cell type and time point are not known. This sequence joins TRBV30 and TRBJ2-1, with D maybe TRBD1 (5 bases). The source material was PBMCs or a T cell subset sorted from them (not recorded which). The CDR3 protein is CAWGAGFRIYNEQFF. In DNA form, the CDR3 reads TGTGCCTGGGGGGCAGGGTTTAGGATATACAATGAGCAGTTCTTC.